The sequence of this T cell receptor beta chain was determined in a study of blood T cell repertoires in COVID-19. The wider study: Whether acute or convalescent, the COVID-19 samples came from the United States, Italy and Spain.

The trim removed 2 bases at V and 8 bases at J, leaving 6 bases unmatched. This CDR3 contains 15 residues. Looked up from germline, CDR1 is SGHTA and CDR2 is FQGNSA. The method was immunoSEQ multiplex PCR; TCRdb's version includes in-frame clones alone and lacks a portion of them. The sample records about 190,000 clones, around 90% being singletons. The sequence was collected from a man aged 35-49 years with acute or convalescent COVID-19. The gene calls are TRBV7-2 and TRBJ2-1, with 10 nucleotides matching TRBD2. The sample was peripheral blood. CDR3 sequence reads: CASSLSGTSVYEQFF. CDR3 bases: TGTGCCAGCAGCTTATCCGGGACTAGCGTATATGAGCAGTTCTTC. Full variable domain (outside the CDR3, taken from reference TRBV7-2 and TRBJ2-1): GAGVSQSPSNKVTEKGKDVELRCDPISGHTALYWYRQSLGQGLEFLIYFQGNSAPDKSGLPSDRFSAERTGGSVSTLTIQRTQQEDSAVYLCASSLSGTSVYEQFFGPGTRLTVL.